The present T cell receptor (beta chain) was sequenced within a study of T-cell reconstitution after alpha-beta-depleted transplantation in children (dated by TCRdb to the mid-2010s). Study-wide context: The study quantitatively tracked T-cell immune reconstitution after TCRalphabeta/CD19-depleted allogeneic hematopoietic cell transplantation in children using TCR repertoire profiling. Overall study outcomes, separate from this receptor: The frequencies of hyperexpanded clones fell over the following months, and after one year, T-cell counts and TCRbeta diversity were mostly attributed to newly produced T cells. The apparently early recovery of alphabetaT-cell counts about two months after transplant reportedly depended on only several hundred rapidly expanded clones that came from non-depleted graft cells. In some patients, the high TCRbeta diversity seen at day 60 was put down to recipient T cells and intrathymic progenitors that had survived conditioning.

What the treatment or condition label conveys for this sample: allogeneic hematopoietic cell transplantation with graft depleted of TCRalphabeta T cells and CD19 B cells. TCRalphabeta/CD19-depleted allogeneic hematopoietic cell grafts were given to the transplant recipients, all of whom were children. Library creation used PCR. Sequencing instrument: Illumina HiSeq 2500. TCR libraries were prepared with molecular barcoding, using unique molecular identifiers to normalize TCRbeta repertoire quantification. The public reads were quality trimmed at Q25 with fastp and then assembled into clones with MiXCR by TCRdb, keeping productive beta chains. Duplicate CDR3 protein sequences are folded into a single record with the most common DNA and genes. Recorded for this sample are a few hundred thousand distinct CDR3 sequences; 15% to 20% of them occurred a single time. The top ten clones comprise 29% of the sample.

As for this clonotype: What this receptor recognizes is not known. Per-base qualities were not stored, and no clone one base away is much larger.

Here the sequenced sample was PBMCs, mostly from graft donor cells, taken 360 days after TCRalphabeta/CD19-depleted stem cell transplant. This TCR was sampled from a boy younger than two who had a stem cell transplant for Wiskott-Aldrich syndrome, so the T cells may come from the graft donor.

The CDR3 has the sequence CASSLRDSPNQPQHF. In nucleotide form, the sequence is TGTGCCAGCAGTCTGCGGGACAGCCCAAATCAGCCCCAGCATTTT. This chain joins TRBV12-3 or TRBV12-4 to TRBJ1-5; the central 7 bases match TRBD1. Trimmed from V: 5 bases; trimmed from J: 4 bases; junction bases lacking a gene match: 8. The CDR3 starts with the cysteine, ends with the phenylalanine, and has 15 residues. Of the read, only the CDR3 DNA is kept; its 45 bases are in frame from base 1.